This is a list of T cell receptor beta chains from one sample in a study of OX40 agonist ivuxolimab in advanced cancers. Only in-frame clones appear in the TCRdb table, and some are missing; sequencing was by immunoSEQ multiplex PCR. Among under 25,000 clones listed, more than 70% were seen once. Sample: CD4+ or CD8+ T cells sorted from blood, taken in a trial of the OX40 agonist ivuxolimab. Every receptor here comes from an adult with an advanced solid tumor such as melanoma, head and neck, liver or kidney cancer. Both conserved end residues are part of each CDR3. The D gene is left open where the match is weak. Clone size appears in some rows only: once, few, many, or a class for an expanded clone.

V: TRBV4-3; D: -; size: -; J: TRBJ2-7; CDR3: CASSQDGGFDEQYF; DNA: TGCGCCAGCAGCCAAGATGGAGGGTTCGACGAGCAGTACTTC
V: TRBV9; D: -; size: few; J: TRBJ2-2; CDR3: CASSPSDGELFF; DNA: TGTGCCAGCAGCCCCTCGGACGGGGAGCTGTTTTTT
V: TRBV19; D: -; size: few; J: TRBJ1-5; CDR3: CASRTRGVNQPQHF; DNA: TGTGCCAGTAGAACCAGGGGCGTCAATCAGCCCCAGCATTTT
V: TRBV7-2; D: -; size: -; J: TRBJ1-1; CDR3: CASSPRVMLTEAFF; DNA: TGTGCCAGCAGCCCCAGGGTGATGTTGACTGAAGCTTTCTTT
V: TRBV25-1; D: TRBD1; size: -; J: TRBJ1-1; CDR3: CASSGTGYGTEAFF; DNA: TGTGCCAGCAGTGGGACAGGGTACGGCACTGAAGCTTTCTTT
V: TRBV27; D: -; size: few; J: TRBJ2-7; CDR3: CASSLGGGEQYF; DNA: TGTGCCAGCAGTTTAGGGGGTGGCGAGCAGTACTTC
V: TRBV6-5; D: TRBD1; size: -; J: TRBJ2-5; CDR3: CASSPGDSNSYQYF; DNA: TGTGCCAGCAGTCCCGGGGACAGTAATTCCTACCAGTACTTC
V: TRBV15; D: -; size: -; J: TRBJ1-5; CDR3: CATSRDLAGNQPQHF; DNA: TGTGCCACCAGCAGAGATCTGGCGGGCAATCAGCCCCAGCATTTT
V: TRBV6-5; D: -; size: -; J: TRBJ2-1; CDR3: CASSPGSSSYNEQFF; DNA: TGTGCCAGCAGTCCGGGGAGCAGCTCCTACAATGAGCAGTTCTTC
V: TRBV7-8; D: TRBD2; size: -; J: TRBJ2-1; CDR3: CASSLVLAGGSDEQFF; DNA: TGTGCCAGCAGCTTGGTACTAGCGGGAGGGTCGGATGAGCAGTTCTTC
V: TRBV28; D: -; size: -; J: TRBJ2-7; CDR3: CASSLQLGVDEQYF; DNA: TGTGCCAGCAGTTTACAACTAGGGGTTGACGAGCAGTACTTC
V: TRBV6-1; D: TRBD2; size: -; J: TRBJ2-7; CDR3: CASSVREGEVHEQYF; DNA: TGTGCCAGCAGTGTCAGGGAGGGCGAGGTCCACGAGCAGTACTTC
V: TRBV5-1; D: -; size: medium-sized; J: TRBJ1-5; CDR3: CASSLEAGDNQPQHF; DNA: TGCGCCAGCAGCTTGGAGGCAGGGGATAATCAGCCCCAGCATTTT
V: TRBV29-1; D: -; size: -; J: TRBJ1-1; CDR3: CSVLDGNTEAFF; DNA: TGCAGCGTTTTGGATGGGAACACTGAAGCTTTCTTT